The clone carrying this TCR beta chain came up a few times. The CDR3 consists of 14 residues. The V gene lost 4 bases and the J gene lost 8 bases, with 16 bases spanning the gap. In germline, CDR1 is SGHNT, CDR2 YYREEE (reference sequence). The data stem from a study of beta chain features in type 1 diabetes. Across the whole study: Sorted cells, some 110 million in number, were examined across all samples.

Investigators reverse transcribed all isolated RNA, so they sequenced expressed TCRB transcripts. This table comes from immunoSEQ multiplex PCR, and its TCRdb copy is limited to in-frame clones, with some not included. The sample lists 120,000 to 150,000 clones; around a tenth were seen once. Specimen: central memory CD4+ T cells from blood. The receptor was derived from a woman between 40 and 55 years old in good health. This rearrangement joins TRBV5-4 to TRBJ2-1; TRBD2 is a possible D gene (6 bases). CDR3 in DNA: TGTGCCAGCAGCCCGGGGGTAACGAGGGATGAGCAGTTCTTC. This sequence encodes CASSPGVTRDEQFF.